This T cell receptor (beta chain) was observed in a study of blood T cell repertoires in COVID-19. Study-wide context: Italy, Spain and the United States were the sources of the convalescent and acute COVID-19 samples. From T cells, B-cell-depleted T cells, or PBMCs came the material, which was cDNA or gDNA.

Original data processing: The assay estimated nucleated cells by amplifying reference gene primers. Measured with immunoSEQ multiplex PCR; TCRdb has only the in-frame clones, and not every one. V, J and clone size are taken as reported in that table, and D and trimming were inferred from the DNA itself. This table has about 38,000 clones, less than 80% appearing once. A Seattle source enrolled patients during active infection and followed them longitudinally. V dropped 7 bases and J dropped 7 bases, with 16 bases sitting between them. The CDR3 sequence is 13 residues long. Germline V gene data show CDR1 as WSHSY and CDR2 as SAAADI. This clone is classed as medium-sized.

The rearrangement joins TRBV10-2 to TRBJ1-2; tentatively, D is TRBD1 (5 bases). The TCR sequence derives from a man aged 65 to 85 with COVID-19, enrolled during active disease. The specimen was peripheral blood. CDR3 sequence (DNA): TGCGCCAGCAATCCAAGGGGAGGGTCTGGCTACACCTTC. As protein: CASNPRGGSGYTF.